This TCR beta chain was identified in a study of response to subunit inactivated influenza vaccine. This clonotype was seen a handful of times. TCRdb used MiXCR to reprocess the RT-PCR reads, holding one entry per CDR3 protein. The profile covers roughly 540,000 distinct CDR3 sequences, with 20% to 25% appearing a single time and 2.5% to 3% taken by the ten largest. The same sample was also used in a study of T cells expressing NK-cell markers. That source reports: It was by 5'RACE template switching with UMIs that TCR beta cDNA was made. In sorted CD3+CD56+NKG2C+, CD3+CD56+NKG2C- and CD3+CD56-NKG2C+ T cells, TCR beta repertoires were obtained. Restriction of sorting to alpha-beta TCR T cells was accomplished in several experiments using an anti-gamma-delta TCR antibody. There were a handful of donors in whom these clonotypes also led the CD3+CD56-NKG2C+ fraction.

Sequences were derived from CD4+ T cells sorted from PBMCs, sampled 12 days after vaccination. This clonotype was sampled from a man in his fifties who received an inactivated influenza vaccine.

CDR3 loop: CAVPSGQTNSGGYTF. Here the CDR3 DNA reads TGTGCCGTTCCGTCGGGACAGACCAACTCTGGTGGCTACACCTTC. This chain links TRBV10-3 with TRBJ1-2; 7 bases are shared with TRBD1. Germline loops: CDR1 ENHRY, CDR2 SYGVKD. The length of the CDR3 is 15 residues. V shed 11 bases and J 7 bases; nucleotides not matched to a gene: 19.